A selection of T cell receptor beta chains follows, all from one sample in a study of OX40 agonist ivuxolimab in advanced cancers. Generated by immunoSEQ multiplex PCR, the TCRdb table keeps only in-frame clones and is missing some. The data show over 60,000 clones, roughly nine tenths seen once. Sequencing used CD4+ or CD8+ T cells sorted from blood, obtained in a trial of the OX40 agonist ivuxolimab. The receptors were sampled from an adult with an advanced solid tumor such as melanoma, head and neck, liver or kidney cancer. Both conserved end residues are part of each CDR3. Fields, in order: J gene, V gene, clone size, D gene, CDR3 DNA, CDR3 protein. The D gene is left open where the match is weak. Only part of the rows carry a size: once, few, many, or a class if the clone is expanded.

j_gene: TRBJ2-5; v_gene: TRBV15; abundance: once; d_gene: -; CDR3nt: TGTGCCACCAGCAGGGACCCAGGGAGTGTTGAGACCCAGTACTTC; CDR3aa: CATSRDPGSVETQYF
j_gene: TRBJ1-4; v_gene: TRBV6-5; abundance: few; d_gene: TRBD1; CDR3nt: TGTGCCAGCAGTTATAGGGACAGCAGGAATGAAAAACTGTTTTTT; CDR3aa: CASSYRDSRNEKLFF
j_gene: TRBJ2-2; v_gene: TRBV2; abundance: -; d_gene: TRBD1; CDR3nt: TGTGCCGGCCGACAGGGGGCGGCCGGGGAGCTGTTTTTT; CDR3aa: CAGRQGAAGELFF
j_gene: TRBJ2-5; v_gene: TRBV11-3; abundance: -; d_gene: TRBD2; CDR3nt: TGTGCCAGCAGCTTAGATCTGAGACTAGCGGGCCAAGAGACCCAGTACTTC; CDR3aa: CASSLDLRLAGQETQYF
j_gene: TRBJ1-1; v_gene: TRBV18; abundance: once; d_gene: -; CDR3nt: TGTGCCAGCTCACGGGGAACCGGGGCCATGAACACTGAAGCTTTCTTT; CDR3aa: CASSRGTGAMNTEAFF
j_gene: TRBJ2-7; v_gene: TRBV15; abundance: -; d_gene: -; CDR3nt: TGTGCCACCAGCAGTACCCCTCAGACCTACGAGCAGTACTTC; CDR3aa: CATSSTPQTYEQYF
j_gene: TRBJ2-1; v_gene: TRBV11-2; abundance: -; d_gene: TRBD2; CDR3nt: TGTGCCAGCAGCATGACTAGCGGGAGTTGGAATGAGCAGTTCTTC; CDR3aa: CASSMTSGSWNEQFF
j_gene: TRBJ1-5; v_gene: TRBV7-2; abundance: -; d_gene: -; CDR3nt: TGTGCCAGCAGCATGATGATAAGGCAGCCCCAGCATTTT; CDR3aa: CASSMMIRQPQHF
j_gene: TRBJ2-7; v_gene: TRBV7-2; abundance: once; d_gene: TRBD1; CDR3nt: TGTGCCAGCAGCTCGACAGGGGGCCGCAACTACGAGCAGTACTTC; CDR3aa: CASSSTGGRNYEQYF
j_gene: TRBJ1-1; v_gene: TRBV10-3; abundance: -; d_gene: -; CDR3nt: TGTGCCATCAGTGGGGGGGTAATGAACACTGAAGCTTTCTTT; CDR3aa: CAISGGVMNTEAFF
j_gene: TRBJ2-5; v_gene: TRBV5-4; abundance: -; d_gene: -; CDR3nt: TGTGCCAGCAGCTTGGGACAGGCACGCTCGGTAGAGACCCAGTACTTC; CDR3aa: CASSLGQARSVETQYF
j_gene: TRBJ2-7; v_gene: TRBV11-2; abundance: -; d_gene: -; CDR3nt: TGTGCCAGCAGCTCGATCCGAGGAAACTACGAGCAGTACTTC; CDR3aa: CASSSIRGNYEQYF
j_gene: TRBJ2-2; v_gene: TRBV5-4; abundance: -; d_gene: -; CDR3nt: TGTGCCAGCAGCTTGGGTCCTGGTCTTCCCACCGGGGAGCTGTTTTTT; CDR3aa: CASSLGPGLPTGELFF
j_gene: TRBJ2-2; v_gene: TRBV28; abundance: -; d_gene: TRBD1; CDR3nt: TGTGCCAGCAGTCCGGGACAGGGGGCCGGGGAGCTGTTTTTT; CDR3aa: CASSPGQGAGELFF
j_gene: TRBJ1-1; v_gene: TRBV10-3; abundance: -; d_gene: TRBD1; CDR3nt: TGTGCCATCAGTGGGCCGGGACAGGCGGCCACTGAAGCTTTCTTT; CDR3aa: CAISGPGQAATEAFF
j_gene: TRBJ2-1; v_gene: TRBV27; abundance: -; d_gene: TRBD2; CDR3nt: TGTGCCAGCAAAACTAGCGGGACTAGCTCCTACAATGAGCAGTTCTTC; CDR3aa: CASKTSGTSSYNEQFF
j_gene: TRBJ1-2; v_gene: TRBV4-1; abundance: -; d_gene: -; CDR3nt: TGCGCCAGCAGCCAAGATGGGCAGGGAAAACCCTATGGCTACACCTTC; CDR3aa: CASSQDGQGKPYGYTF
j_gene: TRBJ1-1; v_gene: TRBV30; abundance: -; d_gene: -; CDR3nt: TGTGCCGGCGAAAGGCCCAACACTGAAGCTTTCTTT; CDR3aa: CAGERPNTEAFF
j_gene: TRBJ2-1; v_gene: TRBV29-1; abundance: once; d_gene: TRBD2; CDR3nt: TGCAGCGTTTCTAGCGGGACCTACAATGAGCAGTTCTTC; CDR3aa: CSVSSGTYNEQFF
j_gene: TRBJ1-2; v_gene: TRBV7-3; abundance: once; d_gene: -; CDR3nt: TGTGCCAGCAGCCCCGTCGAGTGGGACAATGGCTACACCTTC; CDR3aa: CASSPVEWDNGYTF
j_gene: TRBJ1-2; v_gene: TRBV11-3; abundance: -; d_gene: -; CDR3nt: TGTGCCAGCAGCTTAGATCTAGGAGGGAATGGCTACACCTTC; CDR3aa: CASSLDLGGNGYTF
j_gene: TRBJ2-7; v_gene: TRBV6-9; abundance: -; d_gene: TRBD1; CDR3nt: TGTGCCAGCAGTCGAGAGACAGGGGCTGTTTACGAGCAGTACTTC; CDR3aa: CASSRETGAVYEQYF
j_gene: TRBJ2-1; v_gene: TRBV29-1; abundance: -; d_gene: TRBD2; CDR3nt: TGCAGCGGGGCAGGTAGCGGGAGTGCATCTGAGCAGTTCTTC; CDR3aa: CSGAGSGSASEQFF
j_gene: TRBJ1-2; v_gene: TRBV7-9; abundance: -; d_gene: -; CDR3nt: TGTGCCAGCAGCTTATCGGCCGCTAACTATGGCTACACCTTC; CDR3aa: CASSLSAANYGYTF
j_gene: TRBJ2-1; v_gene: TRBV9; abundance: -; d_gene: -; CDR3nt: TGTGCCAGCAGCGTAGTAGGATTTGCTGAGCAGTTCTTC; CDR3aa: CASSVVGFAEQFF
j_gene: TRBJ1-1; v_gene: TRBV10-2; abundance: -; d_gene: -; CDR3nt: TGCGCCAGCAGTGAGTTTGCAGGCTGGGCTTTCTTT; CDR3aa: CASSEFAGWAFF
j_gene: TRBJ1-5; v_gene: TRBV9; abundance: few; d_gene: -; CDR3nt: TGTGCCAGCAGCGGCGGGAGTCTCGGGGCAAATCAGCCCCAGCATTTT; CDR3aa: CASSGGSLGANQPQHF
j_gene: TRBJ2-2; v_gene: TRBV10-3; abundance: once; d_gene: TRBD2; CDR3nt: TGTGCCATCAGTGATCCGGGAGGGCCTATCGGGGAGCTGTTTTTT; CDR3aa: CAISDPGGPIGELFF
j_gene: TRBJ1-2; v_gene: TRBV30; abundance: -; d_gene: TRBD1; CDR3nt: TGTGCCTGGAGTCTAATGACAGGGGTCTATGGCTACACCTTC; CDR3aa: CAWSLMTGVYGYTF
j_gene: TRBJ2-4; v_gene: TRBV11-3; abundance: -; d_gene: -; CDR3nt: TGTGCCAGCAGCTTAAGGTGGGGAGCCAAAAACATTCAGTACTTC; CDR3aa: CASSLRWGAKNIQYF
j_gene: TRBJ2-1; v_gene: TRBV29-1; abundance: -; d_gene: TRBD2; CDR3nt: TGCAGCGTTGAAGAAACTAGCGGGAGGGACAAGCAGTTCTTC; CDR3aa: CSVEETSGRDKQFF
j_gene: TRBJ2-1; v_gene: TRBV5-1; abundance: -; d_gene: -; CDR3nt: TGCGCCAGCAGCTTGGATGGATACAATGAGCAGTTCTTC; CDR3aa: CASSLDGYNEQFF
j_gene: TRBJ1-5; v_gene: TRBV2; abundance: -; d_gene: TRBD1; CDR3nt: TGTGCCAGCAGTCAGGGGGCCGGAAATCAGCCCCAGCATTTT; CDR3aa: CASSQGAGNQPQHF
j_gene: TRBJ1-1; v_gene: TRBV5-1; abundance: -; d_gene: -; CDR3nt: TGCGCCAGCAGCTCGGGCGGTATTTCGGGGAGTACTGAAGCTTTCTTT; CDR3aa: CASSSGGISGSTEAFF
j_gene: TRBJ2-5; v_gene: TRBV7-9; abundance: -; d_gene: TRBD2; CDR3nt: TGTGCCAGCAGCGAGCCCGGGACTAGCGGATCCGGGACCCAGTACTTC; CDR3aa: CASSEPGTSGSGTQYF
j_gene: TRBJ2-1; v_gene: TRBV5-3; abundance: once; d_gene: TRBD2; CDR3nt: TGTGCCAGAAGCGAACGCGGGGGGAGGGCCTTACTCAATGAGCAGTTCTTC; CDR3aa: CARSERGGRALLNEQFF
j_gene: TRBJ2-5; v_gene: TRBV10-3; abundance: once; d_gene: -; CDR3nt: TGTGCCATCAGTGAGTCACTAGCCCCGTACCAAGAGACCCAGTACTTC; CDR3aa: CAISESLAPYQETQYF
j_gene: TRBJ2-1; v_gene: TRBV5-4; abundance: once; d_gene: -; CDR3nt: TGTGCCAGCAGCTTCGCGGGGCCGGGGCAGTTCTTC; CDR3aa: CASSFAGPGQFF
j_gene: TRBJ2-7; v_gene: TRBV7-8; abundance: -; d_gene: TRBD1; CDR3nt: TGTGCCAGCAGACTAAAGGAGGGACAGGGAGGGTACGAGCAGTACTTC; CDR3aa: CASRLKEGQGGYEQYF
j_gene: TRBJ1-6; v_gene: TRBV12-5; abundance: -; d_gene: TRBD1; CDR3nt: TGTGCTAGTGGTTTCTTCGAGGGACAGGGGAATTCACCCCTCCACTTT; CDR3aa: CASGFFEGQGNSPLHF
j_gene: TRBJ1-5; v_gene: TRBV7-2; abundance: -; d_gene: -; CDR3nt: TGTGCCAGCAGCTTAGGGGCAGGGGTGGGCAATCAGCCCCAGCATTTT; CDR3aa: CASSLGAGVGNQPQHF
j_gene: TRBJ2-1; v_gene: TRBV5-1; abundance: -; d_gene: TRBD2; CDR3nt: TGCGCCAGCAGCGCTACTAGCGTCTCCTACAATGAGCAGTTCTTC; CDR3aa: CASSATSVSYNEQFF
j_gene: TRBJ1-5; v_gene: TRBV30; abundance: -; d_gene: -; CDR3nt: TGTGCCCGGACCTTCAGGGGTTCGGTCGGTCAGCCCCAGCATTTT; CDR3aa: CARTFRGSVGQPQHF
j_gene: TRBJ2-7; v_gene: TRBV20-1; abundance: -; d_gene: -; CDR3nt: TGCAGTGCTAGAGATTTTGACGAGCAGTACTTC; CDR3aa: CSARDFDEQYF
j_gene: TRBJ2-5; v_gene: TRBV19; abundance: -; d_gene: -; CDR3nt: TGTGCCAGTAGTAAGGGGGGCCTTTACCAAGAGACCCAGTACTTC; CDR3aa: CASSKGGLYQETQYF